The entry below describes one T cell receptor beta chain. Taking its sample share into account, this clone is medium-sized (0.01 to 0.1%). Its antigen remains undetermined. Since the receptor is from a mouse, mouse gene names and germline sequences apply. This entry belongs to a study of CD8+ T cells in alopecia areata (dated by TCRdb to 2017 to 2018). In terms of the full investigation: Skin from C3H/HeJ donors with spontaneous alopecia (about 6-12 months old) was grafted onto female C3H/HeJ recipients aged roughly 6-11 weeks. Amplification of TCRbeta CDR3 regions was done by immunoSEQ multiplex PCR using 35 Vbeta forward primers and 13 Jbeta reverse primers. Scalp tissue and sorted CD4+ and CD8+ peripheral blood T cells from patchy and totalis/universalis alopecia areata patients and from healthy controls were covered by human TCRbeta sequencing. The study used high-throughput TCRbeta sequencing to examine T cell clonal expansion in alopecia areata, in both the C3H/HeJ mouse model and human patients. Scalp clonality was compared among normal scalp (n=4), patchy alopecia areata scalp (n=8), and alopecia totalis/universalis scalp (n=8). RNA was extracted with the PAXgene miRNA kit for fixed scalp, the miRNeasy kit for PBMCs, and the RNeasy kit for mouse skin.

Library generation was performed with the immunoSEQ multiplex PCR assay. To provide template for TCR sequencing, every sample had RNA extracted and reverse transcribed into cDNA. SuperScript III was used to make first-strand cDNA, primed with a 2:1 mix of oligo-dT and random hexamers. A synthetic immune receptor repertoire was used to measure amplification bias, and any remaining bias was corrected computationally. Sequencing of the libraries was done on Illumina HiSeq with 60 bp reads that cover the CDR3, reading from J toward V. In the paper's pipeline: Raw reads were preprocessed to remove errors, and CDR3 was defined according to IMGT conventions as the region from the conserved cysteine to phenylalanine. Clonality was computed as 1 minus the Shannon entropy, with the entropy normalized by log2 of the number of productive unique TCRs. Whether each scalp clone was CD4 or CD8 was inferred by checking scalp TCRbeta sequences against the CD4 and CD8 repertoires from sorted blood. Entries here come from immuneACCESS through TCRdb and include only in-frame sequences with V and J called. Some clones fail to appear in such tables; in the studies checked, an unresolved V gene covers under half of the shortfall, and the cause of the remainder is unknown. That table gives V, J and clone size, and the DNA gave D and trimming. This sample was tabulated with under 9,000 clones, among which there are no singletons. The ten largest clonotypes hold about 20% of the sample.

Pooled mouse cutaneous lymph node cells were stained for CD4, CD8alpha, NKG2D, NKG2ACE and other markers, then sorted on a BD Influx. Study-wide conclusions, independent of this receptor: Compared with normal scalp, lesional scalp, particularly in alopecia totalis/universalis, had higher clonality and more expanded CD8+ clones, which suggests antigenic drive. Unlike mouse skin, where gammadelta T cells dominate, normal human skin contains resident alphabeta T cells that get sequenced too, which complicates analysis of the scalp TCR repertoire. Shared TCR sequences between patients were less evident than in mice, which may be partly attributable to HLA diversity in the patient population.

This clonotype originated in a C3H/HeJ mouse with alopecia areata. Mice of this strain bear MHC haplotype H2-k. Sequenced material: CD8+ T cells sorted from a lymph node.

The part of the CDR3 DNA that was read is TGTGCCAGCAGTGGACTGGGGGTCTCCTAT. Translated, it gives CASSGLGVSY. From start to end, the CDR3 is CASSGLGVSYEQYF. The rearranged segments are TRBV13-1 and TRBJ2-7, and 9 bases in between align with TRBD2. The read finishes 4 residues shy of the CDR3 end, and the germline J gene is used to complete it. Reading from cysteine to phenylalanine, the CDR3 counts 14 amino acids. The 30 bases shown cover part of the CDR3, and their frame starts at base 1. CDR1 and CDR2, per the germline V gene, are NSHNY and SYGAGN. V is cut back by 3 bases and J by 0 bases, with 1 base in the junction unmatched.